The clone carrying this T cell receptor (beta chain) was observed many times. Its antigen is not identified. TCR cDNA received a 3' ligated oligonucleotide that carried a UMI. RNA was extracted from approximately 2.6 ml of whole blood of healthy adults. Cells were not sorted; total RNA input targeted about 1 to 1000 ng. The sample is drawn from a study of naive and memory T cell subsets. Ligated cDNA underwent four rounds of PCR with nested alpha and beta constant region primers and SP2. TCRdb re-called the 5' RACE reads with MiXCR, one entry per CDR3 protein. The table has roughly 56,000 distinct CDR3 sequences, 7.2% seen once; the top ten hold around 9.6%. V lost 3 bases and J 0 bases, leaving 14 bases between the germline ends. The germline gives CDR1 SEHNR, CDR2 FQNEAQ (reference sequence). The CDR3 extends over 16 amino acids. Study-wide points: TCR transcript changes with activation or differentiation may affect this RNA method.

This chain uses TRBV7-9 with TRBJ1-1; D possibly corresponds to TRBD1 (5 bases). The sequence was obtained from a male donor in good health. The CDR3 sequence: CASSFPRRTMNTEAFF. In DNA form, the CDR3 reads TGTGCCAGCAGCTTCCCCAGAAGGACAATGAACACTGAAGCTTTCTTT.